What follows are 21 T cell receptor beta chains derived from one specimen sequenced in a study of OX40 agonist ivuxolimab in advanced cancers. TCRdb keeps only in-frame clones here, not all; method: immunoSEQ multiplex PCR. Among some 17,000 clones listed, 73% were seen once. Material: CD4+ or CD8+ T cells sorted from blood, obtained in a trial of the OX40 agonist ivuxolimab. The receptor source for this set is an adult with an advanced solid tumor such as melanoma, head and neck, liver or kidney cancer.

This chain joins TRBV9 and TRBJ2-1; weak D call: TRBD1 (6 bases). V was pared by 3 bases and J by 8 bases, with 12 bases between. The CDR3 loop spans 13 amino acids. Germline V CDR1 and CDR2: SGDLS, YYNGEE. The CDR3 DNA reads as TGTGCCAGCAGCGGCTCGCAGGGGTATGAGCAGTTCTTC. As protein: CASSGSQGYEQFF.

The gene calls are TRBV5-1 and TRBJ1-1, with D maybe TRBD1 (5 bases). The CDR3 runs to 14 residues. V was clipped by 0 bases and J by 8 bases, with 14 bases between them. Germline CDR1 reads SGHRS; CDR2 reads YFSETQ. In DNA form, the CDR3 reads TGCGCCAGCAGCTTGGGCCGGACAATTGCCGAAGCTTTCTTT. It encodes CASSLGRTIAEAFF.

At least ten counts were recorded for this clone. V and J are TRBV10-3 and TRBJ1-5; D gene uncertain. The CDR3 totals 16 residues. Looked up from germline, CDR1 is ENHRY and CDR2 is SYGVKD. V lost 0 bases and J 4 bases, leaving 13 bases between the germline ends. CDR3: CAISESAGASNQPQHF. CDR3 coding DNA: TGTGCCATCAGTGAGTCGGCAGGAGCTTCAAATCAGCCCCAGCATTTT.

The chain uses TRBV6-6 and TRBJ2-5; no reliable D call. The CDR3 runs to 13 residues. Trimming took 5 bases from V and 5 from J, leaving 12 bases between them. Germline values: CDR1 MNHNY, CDR2 SVGAGI (reference sequence). Here the CDR3 reads CASSHLGWETQYF. The CDR3 nucleotides read TGTGCCAGCAGTCACCTCGGCTGGGAGACCCAGTACTTC.

The V call is TRBV4-1, the J call TRBJ2-7, with D possibly being TRBD2 (6 bases). V lost 0 bases and J 3 bases, leaving 15 bases between the germline ends. The CDR3 runs 16 residues. CDR1 and CDR2 (germline): MGHRA, YSYEKL. The chain's CDR3 is CASSQEEGQGGYEQYF. For the CDR3, the DNA is TGCGCCAGCAGCCAAGAGGAGGGTCAGGGTGGCTACGAGCAGTACTTC.

This rearrangement joins TRBV7-9 to TRBJ1-2, with a tentative D call TRBD1 (6 bases). The ends were cut back, 3 bases at V and 1 base at J, with 9 bases in the middle. Germline CDR1 and CDR2: SEHNR and FQNEAQ (reference sequence). This CDR3 is built from 14 residues. The CDR3 is CASSFWDNNYGYTF. In DNA, the CDR3 is TGTGCCAGCAGCTTTTGGGACAATAACTATGGCTACACCTTC. Filled out from reference TRBV7-9 and TRBJ1-2, the complete variable domain reads DTGVSQNPRHKITKRGQNVTFRCDPISEHNRLYWYRQTLGQGPEFLTYFQNEAQLEKSRLLSDRFSAERPKGSFSTLEIQRTEQGDSAMYLCASSFWDNNYGYTFGSGTRLTVV.

The chain has TRBV5-4 and TRBJ2-7; 7 nucleotides line up with TRBD1. The trim removed 2 bases at V and 1 base at J, leaving 12 bases unmatched. Germline V gene data show CDR1 as SGHNT and CDR2 as YYREEE (reference sequence). This CDR3 has 17 amino acids. The CDR3 sequence: CASSFIPSRDRSYEQYF. CDR3 DNA sequence: TGTGCCAGCAGCTTCATCCCCTCTCGGGACAGATCCTACGAGCAGTACTTC.

V is TRBV10-2 and J is TRBJ1-2, with a tentative D call TRBD1 (5 bases). CDR3 length equals 13 residues. The V gene's germline CDR1 is WSHSY and CDR2 SAAADI. V gave up 2 bases and J gave up 8 bases, with 12 bases separating them. The CDR3 spells CASSETDSEGYTF. The CDR3 DNA sequence: TGCGCCAGCAGTGAGACTGACAGCGAGGGCTACACCTTC.

This sequence joins TRBV9 and TRBJ1-1, with D possibly matching TRBD1 (6 bases). V was cut by 4 bases and J by 7 bases, with 14 bases left in between. The CDR3 consists of 13 residues. The germline V gene has CDR1 SGDLS and CDR2 YYNGEE. The chain's CDR3 is CASSRGGADEAFF. The CDR3 nucleotides are TGTGCCAGCAGCAGAGGGGGGGCGGATGAAGCTTTCTTT.

This clone has a single count. V gene TRBV21-1 combines with J gene TRBJ2-5; the table's D call, TRBD1, was not checked against the DNA. TRBV21-1 is annotated as a pseudogene. The CDR3 totals 16 residues. The CDR3: CASSNRLGQPPETQYF. The CDR3, as DNA: TGTGCCAGCAGCAACCGGCTAGGACAGCCTCCAGAGACCCAGTACTTC.

The chain recombines TRBV21-1 with TRBJ2-3; the table calls TRBD1, which could not be checked here. TRBV21-1 is an annotated pseudogene. This CDR3 spans 17 amino acids. Here the CDR3 reads CASSKAFLDRGTDTQYF. CDR3 bases: TGTGCCAGCAGCAAAGCCTTTTTGGACAGGGGCACAGATACGCAGTATTTT.

This clone was seen more than once but under ten times. The chain links TRBV11-3 to TRBJ2-1, with a tentative D call TRBD2 (6 bases). The CDR3 is 15 amino acids. From germline, CDR1 is SGHNT and CDR2 YENEEA. Trimming shortened V by 6 bases and J by 4 bases, and 16 bases separated the two germline ends. For the CDR3, the DNA is TGTGCCAGCAGTTCCCCGGGAGTTCCGTACAATGAGCAGTTCTTC. Its protein is CASSSPGVPYNEQFF.

J is TRBJ2-7 and V is TRBV6-6, with 8 bases matching TRBD1. The V and J ends lost 0 bases and 6 bases, in that order; junction bases with no gene match: 4. The CDR3 consists of 14 residues. Germline CDR1 MNHNY, CDR2 SVGAGI (reference sequence). The chain's CDR3 is CASSYSTGVFEQYF. As DNA, the CDR3 is TGTGCCAGCAGTTACTCGACAGGGGTTTTCGAGCAGTACTTC.

In its sample, this clone was seen a few times. CDR3 amino acids: CASSDSLAGGNEQFF. The CDR3 coding sequence is TGTGCCAGCAGTGACTCGTTAGCGGGAGGGAATGAGCAGTTCTTC. The chain couples TRBV6-4 to TRBJ2-1, with 11 bases matching TRBD2. Germline V gene sequence: CDR1 MRHNA, CDR2 SNTAGT. There are 15 residues in the CDR3. Germline trimming cut 0 bases from V and 7 bases from J; bases unmatched to any gene: 2.

This clone was recorded once. The chain has TRBV7-2 and TRBJ2-1; unclear D gene. The CDR3 covers 15 residues. The V end was cut by 2 bases, the J end by 0 bases, with 8 bases between. Germline CDR1 reads SGHTA; CDR2 reads FQGNSA. The CDR3 DNA is TGTGCCAGCAGCTTAAACCTTTTCTCCTACAATGAGCAGTTCTTC. Translating gives CASSLNLFSYNEQFF.

This clone was seen once. The chain has TRBV7-9 and TRBJ2-7; TRBD1 agrees at 9 bases. Per the germline V gene, CDR1 is SEHNR and CDR2 is FQNEAQ (reference sequence). The CDR3 has 14 residues. V shed 4 bases and J 2 bases; nucleotides not matched to a gene: 3. The CDR3 coding sequence is TGTGCCAGCAGCTCGGGACAGGGAGCCTACGAGCAGTACTTC. Protein: CASSSGQGAYEQYF.

This chain links TRBV5-4 with TRBJ2-1; TRBD2 matches 8 bases. CDR1 and CDR2 from the germline V gene are SGHNT and YYREEE (reference sequence). V shed 3 bases and J 10 bases; nucleotides not matched to a gene: 3. CDR3 length: 12 residues. CDR3: CASSYRTSEQFF. CDR3 coding DNA: TGTGCCAGCAGCTACAGGACTAGCGAGCAGTTCTTC.

The chain uses TRBV5-1 and TRBJ1-1; perhaps TRBD1 as D (5 bases). V was shortened by 5 bases and J by 3 bases, with 11 bases between the two germline ends. CDR3 length: 13 amino acids. Germline V gene data show CDR1 as SGHRS and CDR2 as YFSETQ. The CDR3 here is CASRQDRYTEAFF. CDR3 DNA sequence: TGCGCCAGCAGACAAGACAGATACACTGAAGCTTTCTTT. The whole variable domain, filled in from reference TRBV5-1 and TRBJ1-1, reads KAGVTQTPRYLIKTRGQQVTLSCSPISGHRSVSWYQQTPGQGLQFLFEYFSETQRNKGNFPGRFSGRQFSNSRSEMNVSTLELGDSALYLCASRQDRYTEAFFGQGTRLTVV.

This rearrangement joins TRBV7-9 to TRBJ1-1; TRBD1 is a possible D gene (6 bases). The V and J ends lost 5 bases and 4 bases respectively, with 20 bases between them. Germline V CDR1 and CDR2: SEHNR, FQNEAQ (reference sequence). The CDR3 consists of 16 residues. CDR3 loop: CASSPESTGLVTEAFF. CDR3 in DNA: TGTGCCAGCAGCCCCGAGTCGACAGGTCTAGTCACTGAAGCTTTCTTT.

This clone was detected only once. The V gene is TRBV7-8, the J gene TRBJ2-3; tentatively, D is TRBD1 or TRBD2 (8 bases each). V gave up 3 bases and J gave up 6 bases, with 16 bases separating them. The CDR3 spans 15 residues. CDR1 is SGHVS, CDR2 FQNEAQ, per germline. This chain's CDR3 is CASSFYGRDRDTQYF. The CDR3, as DNA: TGTGCCAGCAGCTTTTACGGGAGGGACAGGGATACGCAGTATTTT.

This clone was observed a few times. The rearrangement joins TRBV19 to TRBJ2-1; maybe TRBD2 (6 bases). The CDR3 has 17 amino acids. The V end lost 7 bases, the J end lost 0 bases, and 19 bases lay between the germline ends. The germline gives CDR1 LNHDA, CDR2 SQIVND (reference sequence). The DNA for the CDR3 is TGTGCCAGTACCCCCTCACTAGCCAGCGTCTCCTACAATGAGCAGTTCTTC. Protein product: CASTPSLASVSYNEQFF.